The 9 T cell receptor beta chains below come from one sample, sequenced in a study of T cells in Graves' hyperthyroidism and ophthalmopathy (dated by TCRdb to about 2019). Preparation of the library involved multiplex PCR. TCRdb shows the sequencer as Illumina HiSeq 2000. The TCR beta CDR3 regions were amplified from the RNA transcripts. The first round of RT-PCR for the TCR CDR3 was performed with the HTBI primer set and the Qiagen OneStep RT-PCR kit. The public reads were quality trimmed at Q25 with fastp and then assembled into clones with MiXCR by TCRdb, keeping productive beta chains. CDR3 protein duplicates are merged, each entry listing the most common genes and DNA. The sample data list approximately 300,000 distinct CDR3 sequences, and about 15% of these were observed just once. The biggest ten clones account for 55% to 60% of the sample. Material for sequencing was blood. These receptors all stem from a woman in her fifties or sixties with Graves' ophthalmopathy.

Turning to this clonotype: This clone may be a read error of a much larger clone one base away. The chain couples TRBV7-2 to TRBJ1-2, with D possibly being TRBD1 (6 bases). The CDR3 contains 14 residues. The germline V gene encodes CDR1 SGHTA and CDR2 FQGNSA. The CDR3 here is CASSSWTEIYGYAF. CDR3 sequence (DNA): TGTGCCAGCAGCTCATGGACAGAAATCTATGGCTACGCCTTC.

The chain uses TRBV20-1 and TRBJ1-1, with D possibly matching TRBD1 (6 bases). CDR1 is DFQATT and CDR2 is SNEGSKA in the germline V gene (reference sequence). V was trimmed by 1 base and J by 4 bases, leaving 16 bases between them. This CDR3 spans 15 amino acids. The CDR3 reads CSARAPGGAGTEAFF. The CDR3 region has the DNA TGCAGTGCTAGAGCCCCCGGGGGGGCTGGCACTGAAGCTTTCTTT.

Many counts were recorded for this clonotype. The chain links TRBV18 to TRBJ2-7; 7 bases fit TRBD1. The CDR3 runs to 13 residues. The germline CDR1 and CDR2 sequences are KGHSH and LQKENI. The J segment lost 7 bases and the V segment lost 3 bases, leaving 6 bases of the junction unmatched. The CDR3 loop reads CASSPPDRTEQYF. CDR3 bases: TGTGCCAGCTCACCCCCGGACAGGACTGAGCAGTACTTC.

This clonotype was detected many times. The rearrangement links TRBV30 to TRBJ1-1; D may be TRBD1 (6 bases). Germline CDR1 reads GTSNPN; CDR2 reads SVGIG (reference sequence). The V end lost 2 bases, the J end lost 2 bases, and 12 bases lay between the germline ends. The CDR3 contains 14 residues. CDR3 region: CAWSFGGLNTEAFF. DNA of the CDR3: TGTGCCTGGAGTTTCGGGGGGCTAAACACTGAAGCTTTCTTT.

In regard to this clonotype: Being one base from a much bigger clone, this may be a read error. CDR3 DNA sequence: TGCAGTGCTAGGGACTCTAGCTTCTCCTACAATGAGCAGTACTTC. It translates to CSARDSSFSYNEQYF. The chain combines TRBV20-1 with TRBJ2-1; a weak D match, TRBD2 (5 bases). The better agreement between TRBJ2-7 and the DNA end casts doubt on the J call. Germline V lookup: CDR1 DFQATT, CDR2 SNEGSKA (reference sequence). This CDR3 region has 15 residues.

This clonotype came up many times. This chain links TRBV24-1 with TRBJ1-2, with D possibly matching TRBD1 (5 bases). The CDR3 length is 13 residues. From germline, CDR1 is KGHDR and CDR2 SFDVKD. The germline V and J ends were trimmed by 3 bases and 5 bases, with 9 bases remaining between them. The CDR3: CATSDGEGYGYTF. The CDR3 DNA is TGTGCCACCAGTGATGGGGAGGGGTATGGCTACACCTTC.

This clonotype has ten or more counts. The V and J genes are TRBV7-2 and TRBJ2-2, with D perhaps matching TRBD1 (6 bases). Germline lookup yields CDR1 SGHTA and CDR2 FQGNSA. Trimming removed 6 bases at V and 6 bases at J, with 8 bases between. The CDR3 is 12 amino acids. CDR3 sequence: CASRTGPGELFF. In DNA, the CDR3 is TGTGCCAGCAGAACAGGGCCCGGGGAGCTGTTTTTT.

This clonotype was counted ten times or more. The chain employs TRBV9 and TRBJ1-1; D not certain. The CDR3 consists of 13 residues. Germline V lookup: CDR1 SGDLS, CDR2 YYNGEE. Trimming cost V 0 bases and J 7 bases, with 10 bases left between them. CDR3 region: CASSVDGWGEAFF. The CDR3, as DNA: TGTGCCAGCAGCGTAGATGGCTGGGGTGAAGCTTTCTTT. Using reference TRBV9 and TRBJ1-1 for the parts outside the CDR3, the full variable domain is DSGVTQTPKHLITATGQRVTLRCSPRSGDLSVYWYQQSLDQGLQFLIQYYNGEERAKGNILERFSAQQFPDLHSELNLSSLELGDSALYFCASSVDGWGEAFFGQGTRLTVV.

The sample holds many counts of this clonotype. V and J are TRBV6-2 or TRBV6-3 and TRBJ2-1; tentatively, D is TRBD1 or TRBD2 (5 bases each). Germline assignment: CDR1 MNHEY and CDR2 SVGEGT. The V gene lost 4 bases and the J gene lost 1 base, with 14 bases spanning the gap. The CDR3 has 16 amino acids. Here the CDR3 DNA reads TGTGCCAGCAGTTCAAGTGGGACGAGGTCCTACAATGAGCAGTTCTTC. Translating it yields CASSSSGTRSYNEQFF.